Presented here are 22 T cell receptor beta chains from one specimen sequenced in a study of T cell changes during pregnancy in multiple sclerosis. Sequenced by immunoSEQ multiplex PCR; TCRdb stores in-frame clones only, minus some. The sample gives about 22,000 clones, roughly 89% of which show up once; 0.6% to 0.7% is in the top ten. Sequencing used CD4+ T cells from peripheral blood mononuclear cells, obtained in the third trimester of pregnancy. The receptor set was obtained from a female donor in good health, enrolled as a control in a pregnancy study.

The chain links TRBV7-2 to TRBJ2-7, with 10 nucleotides matching TRBD1. The germline CDR1 and CDR2 sequences are SGHTA and FQGNSA. Trimming cost V 5 bases and J 7 bases; bases outside gene matches: 11. The CDR3 sequence is 15 residues long. CDR3 bases: TGTGCCAGCAGCCTTACGACAGGGGGCTCGGGAGAGCAGTACTTC. As protein: CASSLTTGGSGEQYF.

This chain links TRBV5-5 with TRBJ2-3; TRBD2 matches at 12 bases. This CDR3 contains 17 residues. The junction had 5 bases not matched to a gene; V was cut back by 3 bases and J by 0 bases. Germline V gives CDR1 SGHKS, CDR2 YYEKEE (reference sequence). The CDR3 is CASSSRTSGTSTDTQYF. The CDR3 nucleotides are TGTGCCAGCAGCTCACGGACTAGCGGGACCAGCACAGATACGCAGTATTTT.

This clone is a singleton in its sample. V and J are TRBV5-4 and TRBJ2-7, with 9 bases matching TRBD1. The CDR3 loop spans 17 amino acids. Germline V lookup: CDR1 SGHNT, CDR2 YYREEE (reference sequence). The ends lost 4 bases at V and 1 base at J; junction bases unmatched: 12. The CDR3 DNA follows: TGTGCCAGCAGCGCGCCGACAGGGGGAACCCATTCCTACGAGCAGTACTTC. Translating it yields CASSAPTGGTHSYEQYF.

V is TRBV7-6 and J is TRBJ1-4; 10 nucleotides match TRBD1. Looked up from germline, CDR1 is SGHVS and CDR2 is FNYEAQ. The CDR3 sequence is 15 residues long. Trimming at V came to 5 bases and at J to 6 bases, leaving 6 bases not matched to a gene. This CDR3 reads CASSPRTGGDEKLFF. In DNA, the CDR3 is TGTGCCAGCAGCCCCCGGACAGGGGGGGATGAAAAACTGTTTTTT. The whole variable domain, filled in from reference TRBV7-6 and TRBJ1-4, reads GAGVSQSPRYKVTKRGQDVALRCDPISGHVSLYWYRQALGQGPEFLTYFNYEAQQDKSGLPNDRFSAERPEGSISTLTIQRTEQRDSAMYRCASSPRTGGDEKLFFGSGTQLSVL.

This clone was counted once. This chain links TRBV5-1 with TRBJ1-6, with 8 nucleotides matching TRBD1. Germline loops: CDR1 SGHRS, CDR2 YFSETQ. Unmatched junction bases numbered 9, after V lost 4 bases and J lost 9 bases. The CDR3 consists of 15 residues. CDR3 amino acids: CASSPSTGDGSPLHF. The CDR3 DNA reads as TGCGCCAGCAGCCCTTCGACAGGGGACGGTTCACCCCTCCACTTT.

For this clone: This sample also contains other DNA sequences that code for the same CDR3. The rearrangement links TRBV9 to TRBJ1-2; TRBD1 is a possible D gene (5 bases). Germline V gives CDR1 SGDLS, CDR2 YYNGEE. With 4 bases removed from V and 3 bases from J, the gap between germline ends came to 10 bases. The CDR3 is made up of 13 amino acids. For the CDR3, the DNA is TGTGCCAGCAGCTTTACAGGAGACTATGGCTACACCTTC. It codes for CASSFTGDYGYTF. Supplemented by reference TRBV9 and TRBJ1-2, the full variable domain reads DSGVTQTPKHLITATGQRVTLRCSPRSGDLSVYWYQQSLDQGLQFLIQYYNGEERAKGNILERFSAQQFPDLHSELNLSSLELGDSALYFCASSFTGDYGYTFGSGTRLTVV.

This clone is a singleton in its sample. The CDR3, as DNA: TGTGCCAGCAGCTTAACAGGGAAGGAAAAACTGTTTTTT. Translated: CASSLTGKEKLFF. The V gene is TRBV7-2, the J gene TRBJ1-4; D is perhaps TRBD1 (6 bases). Germline V gives CDR1 SGHTA, CDR2 FQGNSA. Trimming cost V 2 bases and J 8 bases, with 9 bases left between them. The CDR3 totals 13 residues.

The chain employs TRBV30 and TRBJ2-3; tentative D call: TRBD1 (5 bases). The germline V and J ends were trimmed by 4 bases and 3 bases, with 14 bases remaining between them. The CDR3 is 14 residues long. The germline V gene has CDR1 GTSNPN and CDR2 SVGIG (reference sequence). CDR3 in DNA: TGTGCCTGGATTCACTCCCCAGGGACAGATACGCAGTATTTT. Translation gives CAWIHSPGTDTQYF.

The rearrangement joins TRBV5-1 to TRBJ2-7; maybe TRBD2 (5 bases). Germline V gives CDR1 SGHRS, CDR2 YFSETQ. This CDR3 region has 14 residues. Trimming removed 0 bases from V and 1 base from J, with 8 bases in between. The CDR3 DNA reads as TGCGCCAGCAGCTTGGTGGCGGGTTCCTACGAGCAGTACTTC. Protein sequence: CASSLVAGSYEQYF. The variable domain in full, completed from reference TRBV5-1 and TRBJ2-7, reads KAGVTQTPRYLIKTRGQQVTLSCSPISGHRSVSWYQQTPGQGLQFLFEYFSETQRNKGNFPGRFSGRQFSNSRSEMNVSTLELGDSALYLCASSLVAGSYEQYFGPGTRLTVT.

The rearrangement joins TRBV6-1 to TRBJ2-7; no reliable D call. V was cut by 6 bases and J by 3 bases, with 9 bases left in between. CDR3 length: 12 residues. The germline V gene has CDR1 MNHNS and CDR2 SASEGT. The CDR3 nucleotides are TGTGCCAGCAGAACGGTCCTCTACGAGCAGTACTTC. It translates to CASRTVLYEQYF.

The genes are TRBV14 and TRBJ2-1; 9 bases match TRBD1. The CDR3 consists of 15 residues. With V trimmed by 4 bases and J by 7 bases, 8 bases remained unmatched. CDR1 is SGHDN, CDR2 FVKESK, per germline. The CDR3 is CASSLQPGQGNEQFF. In DNA form, the CDR3 reads TGTGCCAGCAGCCTCCAACCCGGACAGGGGAATGAGCAGTTCTTC.

The chain has TRBV30 and TRBJ1-1, with TRBD1 identical over 8 bases. This CDR3 is 13 amino acids long. CDR1 is GTSNPN, CDR2 SVGIG, per germline (reference sequence). J was trimmed by 11 bases and V by 0 bases; bases with no gene match: 8. CDR3 bases: TGTGCCTGGAGTGTACGGGTGACAGGGGTGGCTTTCTTT. Translated: CAWSVRVTGVAFF.

CDR3 residues: CASSSIRRSGGYTF. In DNA, the CDR3 is TGTGCCAGCAGCTCCATTCGGCGCTCGGGAGGCTACACCTTC. The chain is built from TRBV7-9 and TRBJ1-2; D is undetermined. This CDR3 is built from 14 residues. V was trimmed by 4 bases and J by 8 bases, leaving 17 bases between them. The germline CDR1 and CDR2 sequences are SEHNR and FQNEAQ (reference sequence).

The V gene is TRBV7-9, the J gene TRBJ1-1; unclear D gene. CDR3 length equals 11 residues. Germline CDR1 reads SEHNR; CDR2 reads FQNEAQ (reference sequence). The V end was cut by 1 base, the J end by 10 bases, with 7 bases between. The CDR3: CASSLGAGAFF. The CDR3 nucleotides read TGTGCCAGCAGCTTAGGGGCGGGAGCTTTCTTT. The full variable domain, completed using reference TRBV7-9 and TRBJ1-1, is DTGVSQNPRHKITKRGQNVTFRCDPISEHNRLYWYRQTLGQGPEFLTYFQNEAQLEKSRLLSDRFSAERPKGSFSTLEIQRTEQGDSAMYLCASSLGAGAFFGQGTRLTVV.

This chain uses TRBV7-9 with TRBJ1-6; D is possibly TRBD1 (6 bases). Germline CDR1 is SEHNR and CDR2 is FQNEAQ (reference sequence). The CDR3 is made up of 16 amino acids. V was cut by 1 base and J by 7 bases, with 14 bases left in between. The CDR3 spells CASSLEDRQVNSPLHF. CDR3 in DNA: TGTGCCAGCAGCTTAGAGGACAGACAAGTAAATTCACCCCTCCACTTT. The full variable domain, its missing parts supplied by reference TRBV7-9 and TRBJ1-6, is DTGVSQNPRHKITKRGQNVTFRCDPISEHNRLYWYRQTLGQGPEFLTYFQNEAQLEKSRLLSDRFSAERPKGSFSTLEIQRTEQGDSAMYLCASSLEDRQVNSPLHFGNGTRLTVT.

The chain employs TRBV11-3 and TRBJ1-1; 12 bases line up with TRBD1. The CDR3 consists of 15 residues. Germline V gives CDR1 SGHNT, CDR2 YENEEA. Trimming removed 4 bases from V and 1 base from J; junction bases left unmatched: 1. CDR3 in DNA: TGTGCCAGCAGCTCGGGACAGGGGGCGAACACTGAAGCTTTCTTT. This encodes CASSSGQGANTEAFF.

The count of this clone is one. The CDR3 DNA follows: TGCGCCAGCAGCTCCCCCGGACTAGCGGGAGTTGGTGAGCAGTACTTC. This gives the protein CASSSPGLAGVGEQYF. This chain joins TRBV5-1 and TRBJ2-7, with 13 nucleotides matching TRBD2. V dropped 3 bases and J dropped 7; count of bases not matched to a gene: 10. Per germline, CDR1 SGHRS and CDR2 YFSETQ. This CDR3 is 16 amino acids long.

CDR3 nucleotides: TGTGCCAGCAAAAGAAGTCCGGCAGATACGCAGTATTTT. Its translation is CASKRSPADTQYF. This chain uses TRBV7-3 with TRBJ2-3; no firm D call. Between the trimmed V and J ends, which lost 7 bases and 4 bases, there was a span of 12 bases. The CDR3 extends over 13 amino acids. Per the germline V gene, CDR1 is SGHTA and CDR2 is FQGTGA. Using reference TRBV7-3 and TRBJ2-3 for the parts outside the CDR3, the full variable domain is GAGVSQTPSNKVTEKGKYVELRCDPISGHTALYWYRQSLGQGPEFLIYFQGTGAADDSGLPNDRFFAVRPEGSVSTLKIQRTERGDSAVYLCASKRSPADTQYFGPGTRLTVL.

The V call is TRBV19, the J call TRBJ2-7; 13 bases align to TRBD2. Trimming took 7 bases from V and 4 from J; bases not matched to a gene: 4. CDR1 LNHDA and CDR2 SQIVND come from the germline V gene (reference sequence). The CDR3 spans 14 residues. CDR3 residues: CASTGTSGAYEQYF. As DNA, the CDR3 is TGTGCCAGTACCGGGACTAGCGGGGCGTACGAGCAGTACTTC.

This chain uses TRBV5-1 with TRBJ1-1, with 9 nucleotides matching TRBD1. The germline CDR1 and CDR2 sequences are SGHRS and YFSETQ. The CDR3 covers 14 residues. Losses at the gene ends were 5 bases for V and 9 bases for J; bases not matched to a gene: 11. CDR3 nucleotides: TGCGCCAGCAGTCCCCAAACAGGGGGCGGGAAAGCTTTCTTT. Amino acids: CASSPQTGGGKAFF.

The rearrangement uses TRBV6-6 and TRBJ2-5; the D gene is possibly TRBD1 (5 bases). Trimming took off 0 bases at V and 2 bases at J, with 7 bases between the two ends. Germline V gene sequence: CDR1 MNHNY, CDR2 SVGAGI (reference sequence). The CDR3 length is 14 residues. The CDR3 protein is CASSYSSGQETQYF. The CDR3 bases are TGTGCCAGCAGTTACTCGTCAGGGCAAGAGACCCAGTACTTC.

The rearrangement links TRBV5-6 to TRBJ1-2, with D tentatively TRBD1 (5 bases). Between the trimmed V and J ends, which lost 4 bases and 5 bases, there was a span of 12 bases. The CDR3 has 13 residues. Per the germline V gene, CDR1 is SGHDT and CDR2 is YYEEEE. The CDR3 sequence: CASSGAIGYGYTF. The DNA for the CDR3 is TGTGCCAGCAGCGGGGCCATTGGGTATGGCTACACCTTC.